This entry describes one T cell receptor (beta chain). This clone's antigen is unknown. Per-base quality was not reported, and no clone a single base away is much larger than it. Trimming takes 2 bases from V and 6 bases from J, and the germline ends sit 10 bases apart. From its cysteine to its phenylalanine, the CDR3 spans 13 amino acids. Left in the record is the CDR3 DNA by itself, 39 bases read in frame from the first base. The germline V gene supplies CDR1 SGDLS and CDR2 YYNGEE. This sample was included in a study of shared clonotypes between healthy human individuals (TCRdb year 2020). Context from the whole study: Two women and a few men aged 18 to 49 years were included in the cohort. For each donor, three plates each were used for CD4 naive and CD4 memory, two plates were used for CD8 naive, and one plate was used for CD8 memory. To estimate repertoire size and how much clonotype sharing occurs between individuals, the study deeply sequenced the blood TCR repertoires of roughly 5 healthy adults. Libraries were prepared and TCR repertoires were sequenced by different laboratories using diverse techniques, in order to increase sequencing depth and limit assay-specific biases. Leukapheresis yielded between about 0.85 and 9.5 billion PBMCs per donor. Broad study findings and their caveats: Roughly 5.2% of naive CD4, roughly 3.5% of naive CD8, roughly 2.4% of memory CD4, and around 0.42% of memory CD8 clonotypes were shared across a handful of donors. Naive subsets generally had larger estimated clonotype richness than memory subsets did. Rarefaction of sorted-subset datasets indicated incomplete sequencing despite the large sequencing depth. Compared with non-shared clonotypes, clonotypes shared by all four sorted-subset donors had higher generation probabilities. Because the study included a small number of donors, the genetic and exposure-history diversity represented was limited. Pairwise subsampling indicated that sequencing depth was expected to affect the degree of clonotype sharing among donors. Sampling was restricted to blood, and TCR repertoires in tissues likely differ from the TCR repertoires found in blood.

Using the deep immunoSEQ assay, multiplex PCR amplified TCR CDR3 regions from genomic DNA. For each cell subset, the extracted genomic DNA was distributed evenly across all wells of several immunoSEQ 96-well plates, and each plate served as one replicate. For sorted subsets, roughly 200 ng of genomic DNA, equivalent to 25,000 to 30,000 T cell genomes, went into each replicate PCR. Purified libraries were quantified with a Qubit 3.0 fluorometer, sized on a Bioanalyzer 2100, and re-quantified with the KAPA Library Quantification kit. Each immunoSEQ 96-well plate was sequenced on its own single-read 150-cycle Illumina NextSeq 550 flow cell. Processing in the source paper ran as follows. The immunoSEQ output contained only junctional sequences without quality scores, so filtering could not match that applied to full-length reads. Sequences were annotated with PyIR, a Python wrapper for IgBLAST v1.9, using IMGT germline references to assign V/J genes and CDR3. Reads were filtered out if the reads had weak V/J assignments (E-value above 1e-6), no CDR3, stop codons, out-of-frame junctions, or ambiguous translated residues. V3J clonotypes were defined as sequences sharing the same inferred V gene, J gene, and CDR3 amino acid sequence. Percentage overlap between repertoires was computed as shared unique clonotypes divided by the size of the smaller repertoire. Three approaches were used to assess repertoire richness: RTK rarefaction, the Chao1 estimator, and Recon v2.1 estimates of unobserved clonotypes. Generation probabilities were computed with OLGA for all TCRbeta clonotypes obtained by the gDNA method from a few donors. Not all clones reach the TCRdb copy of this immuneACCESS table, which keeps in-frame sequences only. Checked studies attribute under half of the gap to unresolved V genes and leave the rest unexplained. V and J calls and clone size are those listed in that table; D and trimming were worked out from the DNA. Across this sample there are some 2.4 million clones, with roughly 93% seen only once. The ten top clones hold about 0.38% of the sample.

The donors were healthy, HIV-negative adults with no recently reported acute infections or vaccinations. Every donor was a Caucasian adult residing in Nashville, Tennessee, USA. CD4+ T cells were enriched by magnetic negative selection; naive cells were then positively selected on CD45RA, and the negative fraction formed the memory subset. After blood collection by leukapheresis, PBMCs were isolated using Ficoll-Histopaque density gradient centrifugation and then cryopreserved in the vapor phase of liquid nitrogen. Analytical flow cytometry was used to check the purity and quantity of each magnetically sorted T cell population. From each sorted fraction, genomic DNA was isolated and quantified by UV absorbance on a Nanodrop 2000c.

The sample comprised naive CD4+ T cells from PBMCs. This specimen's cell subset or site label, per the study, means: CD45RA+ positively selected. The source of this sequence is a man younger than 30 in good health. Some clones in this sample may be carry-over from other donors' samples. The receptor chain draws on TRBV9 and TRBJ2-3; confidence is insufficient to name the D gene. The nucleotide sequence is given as TGTGCCAGCAGCGTCGTACTAAGGGATACGCAGTATTTT. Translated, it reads CASSVVLRDTQYF.